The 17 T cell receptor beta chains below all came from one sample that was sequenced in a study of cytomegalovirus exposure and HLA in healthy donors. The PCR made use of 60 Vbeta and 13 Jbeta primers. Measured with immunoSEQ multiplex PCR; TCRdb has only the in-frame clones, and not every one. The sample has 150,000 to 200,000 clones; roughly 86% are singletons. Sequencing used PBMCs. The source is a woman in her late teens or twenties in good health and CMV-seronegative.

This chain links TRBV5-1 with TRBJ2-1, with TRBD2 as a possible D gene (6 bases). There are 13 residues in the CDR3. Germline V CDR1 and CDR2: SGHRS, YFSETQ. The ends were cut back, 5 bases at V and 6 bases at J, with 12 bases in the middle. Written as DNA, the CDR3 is TGCGCCAGCAGGGGGGAGGCGGCCAATGAGCAGTTCTTC. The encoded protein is CASRGEAANEQFF.

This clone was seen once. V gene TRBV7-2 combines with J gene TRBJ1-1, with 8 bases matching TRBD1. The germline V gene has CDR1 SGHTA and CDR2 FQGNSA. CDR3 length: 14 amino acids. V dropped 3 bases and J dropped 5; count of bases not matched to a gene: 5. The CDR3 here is CASSFSGQETEAFF. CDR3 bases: TGTGCCAGCAGCTTCTCGGGACAGGAGACTGAAGCTTTCTTT.

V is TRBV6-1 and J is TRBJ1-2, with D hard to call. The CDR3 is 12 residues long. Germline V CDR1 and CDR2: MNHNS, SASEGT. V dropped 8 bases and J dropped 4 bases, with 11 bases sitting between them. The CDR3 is CASRTEGYGYTF. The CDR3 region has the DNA TGTGCCAGCCGGACGGAGGGCTATGGCTACACCTTC.

The CDR3 loop reads CASSPGSEQYF. CDR3 DNA: TGTGCCAGCAGCCCTGGGAGCGAGCAGTACTTC. The V and J genes are TRBV6-6 and TRBJ2-7; tentatively, D is TRBD2 (5 bases). From germline, CDR1 is MNHNY and CDR2 SVGAGI (reference sequence). Trimming cost V 6 bases and J 6 bases, with 9 bases left between them. This CDR3 has 11 amino acids.

CDR3 residues: CASSDSRVLDTQYF. The DNA for the CDR3 is TGTGCCAGCAGCGATAGCAGAGTGTTGGATACGCAGTATTTT. This sequence joins TRBV9 and TRBJ2-3; D uncertain. V lost 3 bases and J lost 6, with 14 bases in between. CDR3 length: 14 residues. Germline V lookup: CDR1 SGDLS, CDR2 YYNGEE.

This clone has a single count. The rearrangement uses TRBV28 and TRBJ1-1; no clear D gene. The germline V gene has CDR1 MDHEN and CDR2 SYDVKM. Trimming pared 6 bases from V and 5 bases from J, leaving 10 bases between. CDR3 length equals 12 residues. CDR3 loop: CASSPPGTEAFF. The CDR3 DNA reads TGTGCCAGCAGCCCACCGGGGACTGAAGCTTTCTTT.

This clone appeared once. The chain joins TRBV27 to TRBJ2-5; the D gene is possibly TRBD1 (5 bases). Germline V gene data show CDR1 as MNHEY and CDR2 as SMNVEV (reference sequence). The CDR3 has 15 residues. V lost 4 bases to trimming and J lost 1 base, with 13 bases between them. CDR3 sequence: CASSWQGSFQETQYF. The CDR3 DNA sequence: TGTGCCAGCAGTTGGCAGGGTTCGTTCCAAGAGACCCAGTACTTC.

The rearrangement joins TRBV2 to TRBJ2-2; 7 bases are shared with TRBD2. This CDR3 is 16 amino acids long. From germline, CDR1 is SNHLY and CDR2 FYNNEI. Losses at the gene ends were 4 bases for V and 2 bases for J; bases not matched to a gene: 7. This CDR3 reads CASSVVLAANTGELFF. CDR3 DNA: TGTGCCAGCAGTGTGGTTCTAGCGGCAAACACCGGGGAGCTGTTTTTT. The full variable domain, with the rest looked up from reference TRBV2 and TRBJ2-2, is EPEVTQTPSHQVTQMGQEVILRCVPISNHLYFYWYRQILGQKVEFLVSFYNNEISEKSEIFDDQFSVERPDGSNFTLKIRSTKLEDSAMYFCASSVVLAANTGELFFGEGSRLTVL.

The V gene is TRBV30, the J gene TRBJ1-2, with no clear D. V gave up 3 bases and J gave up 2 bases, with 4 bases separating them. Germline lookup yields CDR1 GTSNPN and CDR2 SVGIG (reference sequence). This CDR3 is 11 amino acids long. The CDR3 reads CAWRLNYGYTF. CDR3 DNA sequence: TGTGCCTGGAGACTGAACTATGGCTACACCTTC.

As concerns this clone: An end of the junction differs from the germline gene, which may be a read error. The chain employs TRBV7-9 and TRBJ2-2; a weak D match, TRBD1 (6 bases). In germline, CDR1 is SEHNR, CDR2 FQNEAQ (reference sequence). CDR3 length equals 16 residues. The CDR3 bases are TGTTCCAGCAGCTTAGTGGCAGGGGAACCCCCCGGGGAGCTGTTTTTT. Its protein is CSSSLVAGEPPGELFF.

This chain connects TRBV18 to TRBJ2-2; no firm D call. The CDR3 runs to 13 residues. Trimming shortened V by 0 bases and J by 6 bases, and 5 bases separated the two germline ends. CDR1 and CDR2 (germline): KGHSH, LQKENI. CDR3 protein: CASSPPSSGELFF. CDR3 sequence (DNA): TGTGCCAGCTCACCACCGAGCTCCGGGGAGCTGTTTTTT.

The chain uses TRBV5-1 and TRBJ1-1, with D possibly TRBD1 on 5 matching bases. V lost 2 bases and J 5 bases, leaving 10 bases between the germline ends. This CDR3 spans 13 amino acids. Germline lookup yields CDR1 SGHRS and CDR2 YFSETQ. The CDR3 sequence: CASSLGVPTEAFF. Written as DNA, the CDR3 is TGCGCCAGCAGCTTAGGGGTTCCGACTGAAGCTTTCTTT.

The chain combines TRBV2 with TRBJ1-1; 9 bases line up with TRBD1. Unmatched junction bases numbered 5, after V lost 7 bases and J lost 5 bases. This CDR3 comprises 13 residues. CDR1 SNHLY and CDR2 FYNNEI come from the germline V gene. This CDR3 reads CASIRQGGTEAFF. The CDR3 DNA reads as TGTGCCAGCATCCGACAGGGGGGGACTGAAGCTTTCTTT.

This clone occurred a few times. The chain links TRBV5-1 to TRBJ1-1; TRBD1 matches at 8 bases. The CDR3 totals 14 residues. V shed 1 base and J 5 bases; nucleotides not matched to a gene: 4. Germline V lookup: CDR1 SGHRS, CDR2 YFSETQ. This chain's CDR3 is CASSLTGGFTEAFF. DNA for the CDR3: TGCGCCAGCAGCTTGACAGGGGGGTTTACTGAAGCTTTCTTT.

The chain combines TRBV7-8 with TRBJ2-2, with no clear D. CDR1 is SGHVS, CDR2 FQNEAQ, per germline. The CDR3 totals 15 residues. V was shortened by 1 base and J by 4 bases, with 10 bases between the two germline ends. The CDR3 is CASSLVVGRTGELFF. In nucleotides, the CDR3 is TGTGCCAGCAGCTTAGTAGTTGGTCGCACCGGGGAGCTGTTTTTT.

The CDR3 loop reads CASSLGQGAPNTEAFF. CDR3 sequence (DNA): TGCGCCAGCAGCTTGGGACAGGGGGCACCGAACACTGAAGCTTTCTTT. The chain uses TRBV5-1 and TRBJ1-1; 10 bases fit TRBD1. J gave up 1 base and V 0 bases, and 3 bases lay outside the gene matches. This CDR3 spans 16 amino acids. Germline V CDR1 and CDR2: SGHRS, YFSETQ.

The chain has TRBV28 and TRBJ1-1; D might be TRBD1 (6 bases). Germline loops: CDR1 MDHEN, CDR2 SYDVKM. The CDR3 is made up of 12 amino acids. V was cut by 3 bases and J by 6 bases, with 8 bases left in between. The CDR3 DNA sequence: TGTGCCAGCAGTTTTGGACAGCCTGAAGCTTTCTTT. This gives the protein CASSFGQPEAFF.